Shown below are 31 T cell receptor beta chains from a single sample sequenced in a study of technical replicates of blood from a few donors. The table came from immunoSEQ multiplex PCR; TCRdb's copy has only in-frame clones and leaves some out. Seen here are 15,000 to 20,000 clones, around 86% observed once, and the top ten hold 10% to 15%. The sample taken for sequencing was PBMCs. Receptor source: a human donor in good health.

This chain joins TRBV7-3 and TRBJ2-5; TRBD2 aligns across 9 bases. Germline trimming cut 4 bases from V and 5 bases from J; bases unmatched to any gene: 11. The CDR3 sequence is 16 residues long. In germline, CDR1 is SGHTA, CDR2 FQGTGA. The CDR3 bases are TGTGCCAGCAGCTCCAGAGAGCGGGAGGCCGGGGAGACCCAGTACTTC. Translating gives CASSSREREAGETQYF.

CDR3 region: CASSPSGTGGGTEAFF. The CDR3 DNA sequence: TGTGCCAGCTCACCATCCGGGACAGGGGGTGGGACTGAAGCTTTCTTT. The chain recombines TRBV18 with TRBJ1-1; 11 nucleotides match TRBD1. V dropped 2 bases and J dropped 5; count of bases not matched to a gene: 7. The CDR3 spans 16 residues. Germline assignment: CDR1 KGHSH and CDR2 LQKENI.

The chain joins TRBV6-6 to TRBJ1-2, with D perhaps matching TRBD1 (6 bases). Trimming left V 5 bases short and J 2 bases short, with 12 bases between. This CDR3 spans 14 amino acids. The V gene's germline CDR1 is MNHNY and CDR2 SVGAGI (reference sequence). The chain's CDR3 is CASSARGDNYGYTF. The CDR3 DNA follows: TGTGCCAGCAGTGCCAGGGGAGACAACTATGGCTACACCTTC.

CDR3 coding DNA: TGTGCCAGCAGTTATGGGACAGTCACCGGGGAGCTGTTTTTT. It is translated as CASSYGTVTGELFF. This sequence joins TRBV27 and TRBJ2-2, with TRBD1 matching 7 bases. V lost 4 bases to trimming and J lost 4 bases; unmatched junction nucleotides: 3. There are 14 residues in the CDR3. Per the germline V gene, CDR1 is MNHEY and CDR2 is SMNVEV (reference sequence).

V and J are TRBV10-3 and TRBJ1-2; 8 nucleotides match TRBD1. Germline CDR1 and CDR2: ENHRY and SYGVKD. The V and J ends lost 5 bases and 8 bases, in that order; junction bases with no gene match: 7. The CDR3 covers 13 residues. CDR3 sequence (DNA): TGTGCCATCAGTCGGACAGGGAAGGAGGGCTACACCTTC. Its protein product is CAISRTGKEGYTF.

This clone was detected once. The V call is TRBV7-6, the J call TRBJ2-1; tentative D call: TRBD2 (6 bases). The V end lost 5 bases, the J end lost 0 bases, and 17 bases lay between the germline ends. The germline V gene encodes CDR1 SGHVS and CDR2 FNYEAQ. The CDR3 loop spans 17 amino acids. The CDR3 spells CASSRLLFGSSYNEQFF. In DNA, the CDR3 is TGTGCCAGCAGCCGACTTCTATTCGGGAGCTCCTACAATGAGCAGTTCTTC. Looking up the rest from reference TRBV7-6 and TRBJ2-1 gives the full variable domain: GAGVSQSPRYKVTKRGQDVALRCDPISGHVSLYWYRQALGQGPEFLTYFNYEAQQDKSGLPNDRFSAERPEGSISTLTIQRTEQRDSAMYRCASSRLLFGSSYNEQFFGPGTRLTVL.

CDR3 in amino acids: CASSLLAGVEDTQYF. In DNA, the CDR3 is TGTGCCAGCAGCTTACTTGCGGGAGTGGAAGATACGCAGTATTTT. The genes are TRBV7-9 and TRBJ2-3; TRBD2 matches 7 bases. This CDR3 has 15 amino acids. Trimming removed 2 bases from V and 5 bases from J; junction bases left unmatched: 7. Looked up from germline, CDR1 is SEHNR and CDR2 is FQNEAQ (reference sequence). The full variable domain, completed using reference TRBV7-9 and TRBJ2-3, is DTGVSQNPRHKITKRGQNVTFRCDPISEHNRLYWYRQTLGQGPEFLTYFQNEAQLEKSRLLSDRFSAERPKGSFSTLEIQRTEQGDSAMYLCASSLLAGVEDTQYFGPGTRLTVL.

The gene calls are TRBV18 and TRBJ2-1; TRBD2 might be the D (7 bases). Germline values: CDR1 KGHSH, CDR2 LQKENI. Deletions cut 4 bases from V and 2 bases from J, with 15 bases between. CDR3 size: 16 residues. The CDR3 coding sequence is TGTGCCAGCTCACAGGGAGGGGGTGAGACCTACAATGAGCAGTTCTTC. Translation: CASSQGGGETYNEQFF.

CDR3 in amino acids: CASSLGVAGEQYF. The CDR3 nucleotides are TGCGCCAGCAGCTTGGGGGTTGCGGGCGAGCAGTACTTC. The chain links TRBV5-1 to TRBJ2-7; D may be TRBD2 (5 bases). Trimming took off 0 bases at V and 6 bases at J, with 10 bases between the two ends. This CDR3 is built from 13 residues. Germline V gene data show CDR1 as SGHRS and CDR2 as YFSETQ.

This clone is a singleton in its sample. The CDR3 DNA reads as TGTGCCAGCAGCTTAGGACAGACCTATGGCTACACCTTC. It yields the protein CASSLGQTYGYTF. The chain couples TRBV11-2 to TRBJ1-2; D is perhaps TRBD1 (5 bases). The V gene lost 1 base and the J gene lost 4 bases, with 7 bases spanning the gap. Germline lookup yields CDR1 SGHAT and CDR2 FQNNGV. The CDR3 runs 13 residues. Based on the CDR3 plus reference TRBV11-2 and TRBJ1-2, the full variable domain is EAGVAQSPRYKIIEKRQSVAFWCNPISGHATLYWYQQILGQGPKLLIQFQNNGVVDDSQLPKDRFSAERLKGVDSTLKIQPAKLEDSAVYLCASSLGQTYGYTFGSGTRLTVV.

The chain has TRBV19 and TRBJ2-1; 7 bases map to TRBD1. This CDR3 is 16 amino acids long. Germline CDR1 and CDR2: LNHDA and SQIVND (reference sequence). V lost 1 base and J lost 6; bases outside the gene matches: 9. CDR3 DNA sequence: TGTGCCAGTAGTATAGGCGCCAGGGGGTGGCTCAATGAGCAGTTCTTC. It is translated as CASSIGARGWLNEQFF.

This rearrangement joins TRBV6-5 to TRBJ2-7; tentatively, D is TRBD2 (8 bases). There are 14 residues in the CDR3. Trimming cost V 2 bases and J 4 bases, with 12 bases left between them. Germline values: CDR1 MNHEY, CDR2 SVGAGI. CDR3 region: CASSYRGGQYEQYF. DNA of the CDR3: TGTGCCAGCAGTTACCGGGGGGGACAGTACGAGCAGTACTTC.

This clone was detected only once. The V gene is TRBV5-1, the J gene TRBJ2-1; maybe TRBD2 (5 bases). Germline CDR1 reads SGHRS; CDR2 reads YFSETQ. The CDR3 runs to 15 residues. V lost 4 bases and J lost 1, with 12 bases in between. CDR3 nucleotide sequence: TGCGCCAGCAGCAAAACCCCGGGGTCCTACAATGAGCAGTTCTTC. This gives the protein CASSKTPGSYNEQFF.

V and J are TRBV6-5 and TRBJ2-3, with 8 bases aligning to TRBD1. Germline V gives CDR1 MNHEY, CDR2 SVGAGI. This CDR3 has 13 residues. V was clipped by 6 bases and J by 4 bases; unmatched bases: 3. The CDR3 protein is CASRDRVSDTQYF. The CDR3 DNA reads as TGTGCCAGCAGGGACAGGGTTTCAGATACGCAGTATTTT.

The J gene is TRBJ2-7, the V gene TRBV5-1, with 8 bases matching TRBD2. V lost 1 base and J lost 6; bases outside the gene matches: 6. Germline V gene lookup returns CDR1 SGHRS and CDR2 YFSETQ. The CDR3 length is 14 residues. The CDR3 coding sequence is TGCGCCAGCAGCTTGTCCGGGAGGGCCGGCGAGCAGTACTTC. It translates to CASSLSGRAGEQYF.

The genes are TRBV27 and TRBJ1-5, with 10 bases that match TRBD1. CDR1 and CDR2 (germline): MNHEY, SMNVEV (reference sequence). V trimming: 5 bases; J trimming: 4 bases; junction bases outside the gene matches: 2. The CDR3 length is 14 residues. This CDR3 reads CASSPGQGNQPQHF. DNA of the CDR3: TGTGCCAGCAGTCCGGGACAGGGGAATCAGCCCCAGCATTTT.

The J gene is TRBJ1-1, the V gene TRBV11-3, with TRBD1 matching over 10 bases. Germline trimming cut 5 bases from V and 1 base from J; bases unmatched to any gene: 4. Germline assignment: CDR1 SGHNT and CDR2 YENEEA. The CDR3 spans 15 residues. CDR3 bases: TGTGCCAGCAGCCTTGGGACAGGGGAGAACACTGAAGCTTTCTTT. Translating gives CASSLGTGENTEAFF.

The chain combines TRBV14 with TRBJ2-3; D perhaps matches TRBD1 (6 bases). Between the trimmed V and J ends, which lost 4 bases and 2 bases, there was a span of 13 bases. Germline CDR1 reads SGHDN; CDR2 reads FVKESK. The CDR3 has 15 residues. The chain's CDR3 is CASSPWGRVTDTQYF. In DNA form, the CDR3 reads TGTGCCAGCAGCCCATGGGGGCGGGTCACAGATACGCAGTATTTT.

CDR3 region: CASSVLGQGGSNQPQHF. The CDR3 DNA follows: TGTGCCAGTAGTGTCCTCGGACAGGGTGGGAGCAATCAGCCCCAGCATTTT. The V gene is TRBV19, the J gene TRBJ1-5, with 8 bases matching TRBD1. J was trimmed by 1 base and V by 5 bases; bases with no gene match: 10. The CDR3 covers 17 residues. Germline V gene lookup returns CDR1 LNHDA and CDR2 SQIVND (reference sequence).

This chain uses TRBV15 with TRBJ2-1; 12 positions match TRBD2. This CDR3 has 17 residues. CDR1 and CDR2 from the germline V gene are LNHNV and YYDKDF (reference sequence). J lost 10 bases, V lost 2 bases, and 12 bases had no gene match. The CDR3 bases are TGTGCCACCAGCAGACCGACTAGCGGGAGCATCATGGGAGAGCAGTTCTTC. It specifies CATSRPTSGSIMGEQFF.

This clone has a single count. The chain combines TRBV6-1 with TRBJ1-5; 7 nucleotides align to TRBD1. Germline-derived CDR1 and CDR2 are MNHNS and SASEGT. Trimming took 10 bases from V and 4 from J; bases not matched to a gene: 7. CDR3 length: 13 residues. The CDR3 DNA sequence: TGTGCCATTCACCGGGACAGTAATCAGCCCCAGCATTTT. It codes for CAIHRDSNQPQHF.

The chain employs TRBV7-2 and TRBJ1-4; 7 bases map to TRBD1. CDR3 length: 16 amino acids. Germline CDR1 SGHTA, CDR2 FQGNSA. V was clipped by 2 bases and J by 8 bases; unmatched bases: 11. The CDR3 loop reads CASSLRVSRGREKLFF. The CDR3 nucleotides are TGTGCCAGCAGCTTAAGGGTGTCTAGGGGGCGGGAAAAACTGTTTTTT.

V gene TRBV6-1 combines with J gene TRBJ1-2; D possibly corresponds to TRBD1 (5 bases). CDR1 and CDR2 (germline): MNHNS, SASEGT. The V gene lost 6 bases and the J gene lost 4 bases, with 15 bases spanning the gap. CDR3 length equals 14 residues. CDR3 sequence: CASRAPYRSYGYTF. CDR3 bases: TGTGCCAGCAGGGCCCCTTACAGGAGCTATGGCTACACCTTC.

This clone came up once. The gene calls are TRBV9 and TRBJ2-3; D unclear. The CDR3 sequence is 17 residues long. With 0 bases removed from V and 0 bases from J, the gap between germline ends came to 14 bases. Germline lookup yields CDR1 SGDLS and CDR2 YYNGEE. The CDR3 loop reads CASSVEVAVPSTDTQYF. CDR3 sequence (DNA): TGTGCCAGCAGCGTAGAAGTGGCAGTACCTAGCACAGATACGCAGTATTTT.

V is TRBV2 and J is TRBJ2-3; TRBD1 aligns across 7 bases. Germline-derived CDR1 and CDR2 are SNHLY and FYNNEI. The V and J ends lost 4 bases and 4 bases, in that order; junction bases with no gene match: 2. The CDR3 has 13 residues. The CDR3 region is CASSGQGADTQYF. The CDR3 DNA follows: TGTGCCAGCAGTGGACAGGGTGCAGATACGCAGTATTTT.

The chain has TRBV4-2 and TRBJ2-1; 11 positions agree with TRBD2. CDR1 and CDR2 (germline): LGHNA, YNFKEQ. Germline trimming cut 6 bases from V and 4 bases from J; bases unmatched to any gene: 14. The CDR3 length is 18 residues. The CDR3 reads CASRTIAGGPNLYNEQFF. In DNA form, the CDR3 reads TGTGCCAGCAGAACAATAGCGGGAGGGCCGAACTTATACAATGAGCAGTTCTTC.

V is TRBV28 and J is TRBJ2-7, with D possibly TRBD2 on 6 matching bases. Trimming took 4 bases from V and 0 from J, leaving 7 bases between them. The CDR3 is made up of 13 amino acids. In germline, CDR1 is MDHEN, CDR2 SYDVKM. CDR3 in amino acids: CASSSGLSYEQYF. For the CDR3, the DNA is TGTGCCAGCAGTTCGGGACTCTCCTACGAGCAGTACTTC.

This clone was counted once. The V and J genes are TRBV10-3 and TRBJ2-6, with D perhaps TRBD1 (6 bases). CDR3 size: 14 residues. Germline CDR1 and CDR2: ENHRY and SYGVKD. V shed 6 bases and J shed 1 base, with 7 bases lying between them. In DNA, the CDR3 is TGTGCCATCAGAGGGGGATCTGGGGCCAACGTCCTGACTTTC. It yields the protein CAIRGGSGANVLTF.

The chain links TRBV5-1 to TRBJ2-1, with TRBD2 as a possible D gene (6 bases). Germline V gives CDR1 SGHRS, CDR2 YFSETQ. Deletions cut 0 bases from V and 2 bases from J, with 12 bases between. The CDR3 totals 16 residues. CDR3 nucleotides: TGCGCCAGCAGCTTGGTTGCCGGGAGCCCCTACAATGAGCAGTTCTTC. Its protein is CASSLVAGSPYNEQFF.

J is TRBJ2-1 and V is TRBV6-5; 8 nucleotides agree with TRBD2. CDR3 size: 14 residues. V lost 8 bases and J lost 8; bases outside the gene matches: 11. The germline V gene has CDR1 MNHEY and CDR2 SVGAGI. CDR3 sequence reads: CASQPGGLVDEQFF. CDR3 nucleotides: TGTGCCAGCCAGCCGGGGGGGCTAGTGGATGAGCAGTTCTTC.

CDR3 bases: TGTGCCAGAAGCTTCACTAGCGGCCTCCTCTACAATGAGCAGTTCTTC. It encodes CARSFTSGLLYNEQFF. The chain combines TRBV5-3 with TRBJ2-1, with TRBD2 matching over 8 bases. TRBV5-3 carries the ORF label, with uncertain function. Trimming at V came to 2 bases and at J to 3 bases, leaving 7 bases not matched to a gene. There are 16 residues in the CDR3.